The rows below give T cell receptor beta chains drawn from one sample of a study of cytomegalovirus exposure and HLA in healthy donors. Generated by immunoSEQ multiplex PCR, the TCRdb table keeps only in-frame clones and is missing some. The sample holds about 110,000 clones, roughly 82% seen once. Specimen: PBMCs. Receptors were obtained from a man aged 50-59 years in good health and CMV-seronegative. Each CDR3 is given with its conserved first and last residue. A D gene is named only where the DNA matches it firmly. Size is omitted from some rows. Given values are once, few, many or a class for expanded clones.

NA	TRBV19	TRBJ1-2	NA	TGTGCCAGTAGTATCCGGGGAGGATATCGCTACACCTTC	CASSIRGGYRYTF
NA	TRBV7-9	TRBJ1-1	NA	TGTTCCAGCAGCCGCAGGGGAGGGACTGAAGCTTTCTTT	CSSSRRGGTEAFF
NA	TRBV4-1	TRBJ1-2	NA	TGCGCCAGCAGCCAAGATCCCCTTCCCTATGGCTACACCTTC	CASSQDPLPYGYTF
NA	TRBV9	TRBJ2-3	TRBD2	TGTGCCAGCAGCATAGGACTAGCGGGGTCTAGCACAGATACGCAGTATTTT	CASSIGLAGSSTDTQYF
few	TRBV29-1	TRBJ1-3	NA	TGCAGCGTCAACAGGGACTCTGGAAACACCATATATTTT	CSVNRDSGNTIYF
NA	TRBV7-7	TRBJ2-5	NA	TGTGCTAGCAGCTTAGCTAGGGGAGAGACCCAGTACTTC	CASSLARGETQYF
NA	TRBV5-4	TRBJ1-2	TRBD1	TGTGCCAGCAGCTTGGCGGGACAGGGGGCCTATGGCTACACCTTC	CASSLAGQGAYGYTF
NA	TRBV5-1	TRBJ1-1	TRBD1	TGCGCCAGCAGCTTTACCGGACAGGGGGAGACTGAAGCTTTCTTT	CASSFTGQGETEAFF
NA	TRBV7-9	TRBJ2-2	TRBD2	TGTGCCAGCAGCTTGAGCGGGGGGGCCGGGACCGGGGAGCTGTTTTTT	CASSLSGGAGTGELFF
few	TRBV30	TRBJ2-7	NA	TGTGCCTGGAGTGAGGGACTTTTTAGCGAGCAGTACTTC	CAWSEGLFSEQYF
NA	TRBV7-3	TRBJ1-1	NA	TGTGCCAGCCAAATAGAGGGCCCCTCGAACACTGAAGCTTTCTTT	CASQIEGPSNTEAFF
NA	TRBV7-2	TRBJ2-3	NA	TGTGCCAGCAGCCCACGGAACGGGGAAGGCGGAGATACGCAGTATTTT	CASSPRNGEGGDTQYF
NA	TRBV6-5	TRBJ1-3	NA	TGTGCCAGCAGCCCAGGGGCGCGAGGAAACACCATATATTTT	CASSPGARGNTIYF
NA	TRBV6-5	TRBJ2-5	TRBD1	TGTGCCAGCAGTTACTCCCCGGGACAGGGTAGGGAGCAGTACTTC	CASSYSPGQGREQYF
NA	TRBV2	TRBJ1-4	NA	TGTGCCAGCAGTCCATCACAGCTAAATAATGAAAAACTGTTTTTT	CASSPSQLNNEKLFF
NA	TRBV19	TRBJ1-2	NA	TGTGCCAGTAGTATAGGCAGGGCGGGCTACACCTTC	CASSIGRAGYTF
NA	TRBV19	TRBJ1-6	TRBD1	TGTGCCAGTAGTCTGGGACAGGGCTATTCACCCCTCCACTTT	CASSLGQGYSPLHF
NA	TRBV29-1	TRBJ2-5	NA	TGCAGCGCCGAGACGGGGGAAGAGACCCAGTACTTC	CSAETGEETQYF